This T cell receptor (beta chain) was profiled in a study of blood T cell repertoires in COVID-19. Study as a whole: The study drew acute and convalescent COVID-19 samples from the United States, Italy and Spain.

Under the authors' procedure: Amplification with reference gene primers provided the estimates of nucleated cell counts. The table came from immunoSEQ multiplex PCR; TCRdb's copy has only in-frame clones and leaves some out. V, J and clone size derive from that table, while D and trimming were established from the DNA sequence. The sample lists 250,000 to 400,000 clones; approximately 90% were seen once. Per the germline V gene, CDR1 is MGHRA and CDR2 is YSYEKL. V lost 2 bases to trimming and J lost 7 bases, with 11 bases between them. This CDR3 region has 13 residues. Those enrolled in Seattle joined during active infection and were followed longitudinally afterward.

The chain combines TRBV4-1 with TRBJ1-2; tentative D call: TRBD1 (6 bases). The specimen was peripheral blood. The sequence came from a woman between 25 and 40 years old with COVID-19, enrolled during active disease. In DNA form, the CDR3 reads TGCGCCAGCAGCCAACCCCAGGGGCTTGGCTACACCTTC. It yields the protein CASSQPQGLGYTF.